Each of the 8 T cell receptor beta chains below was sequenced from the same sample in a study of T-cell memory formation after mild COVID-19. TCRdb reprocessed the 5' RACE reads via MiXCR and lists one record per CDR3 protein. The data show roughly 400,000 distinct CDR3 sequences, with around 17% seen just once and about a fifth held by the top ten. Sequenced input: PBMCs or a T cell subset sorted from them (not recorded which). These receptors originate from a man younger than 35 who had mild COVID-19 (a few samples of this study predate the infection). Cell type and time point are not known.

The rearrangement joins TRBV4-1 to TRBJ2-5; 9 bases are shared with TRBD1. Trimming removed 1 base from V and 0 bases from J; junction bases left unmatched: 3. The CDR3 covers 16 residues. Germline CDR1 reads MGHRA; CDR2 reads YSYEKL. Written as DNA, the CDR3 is TGCGCCAGCAGCCAAGTCGGGACAGGGTACCAAGAGACCCAGTACTTC. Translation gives CASSQVGTGYQETQYF.

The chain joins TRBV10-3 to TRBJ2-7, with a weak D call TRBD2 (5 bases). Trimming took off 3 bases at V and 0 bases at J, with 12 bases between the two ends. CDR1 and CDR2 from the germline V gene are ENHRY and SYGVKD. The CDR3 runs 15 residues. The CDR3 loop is CAISEGLASSYEQYV. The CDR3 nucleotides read TGTGCCATCAGTGAAGGGCTAGCCAGCTCCTACGAGCAGTACGTC.

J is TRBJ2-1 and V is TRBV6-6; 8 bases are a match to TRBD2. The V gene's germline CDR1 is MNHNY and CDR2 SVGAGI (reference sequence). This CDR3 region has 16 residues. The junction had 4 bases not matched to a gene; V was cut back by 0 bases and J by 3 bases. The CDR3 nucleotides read TGTGCCAGCAGTTACTCGGCGGGGGGCAGCTACAATGAGCAGTTCTTC. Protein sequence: CASSYSAGGSYNEQFF.

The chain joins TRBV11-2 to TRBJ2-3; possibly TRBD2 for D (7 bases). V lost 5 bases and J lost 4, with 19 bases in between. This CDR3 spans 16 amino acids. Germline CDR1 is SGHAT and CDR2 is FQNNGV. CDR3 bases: TGTGCCAGCAGCGCGGAACGGGGGGCTTGGGCAGATACGCAGTATTTT. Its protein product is CASSAERGAWADTQYF.

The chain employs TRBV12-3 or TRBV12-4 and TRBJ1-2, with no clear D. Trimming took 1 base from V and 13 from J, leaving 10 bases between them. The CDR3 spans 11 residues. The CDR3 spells CASSLGGLGTF. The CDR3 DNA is TGTGCCAGCAGTTTAGGCGGTTTGGGCACCTTC.

CDR3 protein: CASSEQGVLNEQYF. The CDR3 coding sequence is TGTGCCAGCAGTGAACAGGGGGTTTTGAACGAGCAGTACTTC. The chain couples TRBV2 to TRBJ2-7; 7 bases agree with TRBD1. J lost 5 bases, V lost 2 bases, and 6 bases had no gene match. The CDR3 runs 14 residues. Germline CDR1 is SNHLY and CDR2 is FYNNEI.

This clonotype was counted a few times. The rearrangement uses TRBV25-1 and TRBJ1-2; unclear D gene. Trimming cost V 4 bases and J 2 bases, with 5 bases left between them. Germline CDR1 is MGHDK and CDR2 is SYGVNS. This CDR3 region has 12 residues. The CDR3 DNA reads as TGTGCCAGCAGTGTCGTGAACTATGGCTACACCTTC. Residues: CASSVVNYGYTF.

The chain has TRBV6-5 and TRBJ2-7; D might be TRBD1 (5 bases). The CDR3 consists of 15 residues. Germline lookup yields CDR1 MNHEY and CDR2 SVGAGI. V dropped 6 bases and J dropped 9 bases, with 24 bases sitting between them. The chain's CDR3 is CASRATAQEWVGQYF. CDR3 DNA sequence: TGTGCCAGCAGGGCGACAGCACAAGAATGGGTCGGGCAGTACTTC.